Presented here are 31 T cell receptor beta chains from one specimen sequenced in a study of T cell repertoires in cytomegalovirus infection. TCRdb independently ran MiXCR on the reads; one entry per CDR3 protein. The sample consists of approximately 240,000 distinct CDR3 sequences, approximately 13% of them appearing once. The specimen was PBMCs. Receptors originate from a human donor in good health (CMV status not recorded). Some clones in this sample may be carry-over from other donors' samples.

This clonotype was recorded a few times. This chain uses TRBV25-1 with TRBJ1-2; TRBD1 is a possible D gene (6 bases). The CDR3 loop spans 13 amino acids. Germline CDR1 reads MGHDK; CDR2 reads SYGVNS. The ends were cut back, 3 bases at V and 4 bases at J, with 9 bases in the middle. This CDR3 reads CASSEGAGYGYTF. The CDR3 coding sequence is TGTGCCAGCAGTGAGGGGGCAGGCTATGGCTACACCTTC.

This clonotype was recorded many times. V usage is TRBV20-1 and J usage is TRBJ2-3, with D hard to call. Germline V gives CDR1 DFQATT, CDR2 SNEGSKA (reference sequence). Deletions cut 1 base from V and 0 bases from J, with 5 bases between. CDR3 length: 13 amino acids. The CDR3 sequence: CSARAQSTDTQYF. The CDR3 nucleotides are TGCAGTGCTAGAGCACAGAGCACAGATACGCAGTATTTT.

V usage is TRBV5-1 and J usage is TRBJ2-3; 7 nucleotides align to TRBD1. Germline assignment: CDR1 SGHRS and CDR2 YFSETQ. This CDR3 spans 17 amino acids. The trim removed 6 bases at V and 2 bases at J, leaving 15 bases unmatched. DNA of the CDR3: TGCGCCAGCAATCGAATGATGACAGGGTCGCTCACAGATACGCAGTATTTT. Translation gives CASNRMMTGSLTDTQYF.

The table lists this clonotype with a count of one. As the CDR3 is not closed by the conserved phenylalanine or tryptophan, this likely results from a read error. The rearrangement uses TRBV19 and TRBJ1-1; no definite D call. The V gene's germline CDR1 is LNHDA and CDR2 SQIVND (reference sequence). This CDR3 has 14 residues. V lost 1 base and J lost 1, with 7 bases in between. CDR3 sequence reads: CASSIVPRNTEAFS. CDR3 DNA: TGTGCCAGTAGTATAGTTCCAAGGAACACTGAAGCTTTCTCT.

In its sample, this clonotype was seen many times. The chain employs TRBV7-8 and TRBJ2-5; D unclear. Trimming removed 8 bases at V and 7 bases at J, with 14 bases between. From germline, CDR1 is SGHVS and CDR2 FQNEAQ. The CDR3 totals 12 residues. The CDR3 nucleotides are TGTGCCAGCGCCCAAGGACCGGGGACCCAGTACTTC. It codes for CASAQGPGTQYF.

This clonotype was seen at least ten times. The chain joins TRBV6-5 to TRBJ1-1; no definite D call. The germline CDR1 and CDR2 sequences are MNHEY and SVGAGI. V lost 5 bases and J lost 5, with 18 bases in between. CDR3 length: 15 amino acids. The CDR3 is CASSPFLGIVTEAFF. In DNA form, the CDR3 reads TGTGCCAGCAGTCCTTTTCTGGGTATTGTAACTGAAGCTTTCTTT.

This clonotype has just a few counts. The J gene is TRBJ2-3, the V gene TRBV29-1, with D possibly TRBD2 on 5 matching bases. The CDR3 is made up of 12 amino acids. Trimming left V 3 bases short and J 7 bases short, with 11 bases between. Germline CDR1 SQVTM, CDR2 ANQGSEA. CDR3 protein: CSVDSSSNTQYF. CDR3 in DNA: TGCAGCGTTGACTCTAGCTCGAATACGCAGTATTTT.

This clonotype was recorded a few times. The genes are TRBV28 and TRBJ2-5, with 7 bases that match TRBD1. This CDR3 is 15 amino acids long. J was trimmed by 3 bases and V by 3 bases; bases with no gene match: 7. The germline V gene has CDR1 MDHEN and CDR2 SYDVKM. CDR3 sequence reads: CASSFSQGVKETQYF. The CDR3 coding sequence is TGTGCCAGCAGTTTTAGCCAGGGGGTTAAAGAGACCCAGTACTTC.

This clonotype was seen a handful of times. The chain employs TRBV25-1 and TRBJ1-2; D gene unclear. With 10 bases removed from V and 7 bases from J, the gap between germline ends came to 13 bases. This CDR3 contains 11 residues. Germline loops: CDR1 MGHDK, CDR2 SYGVNS. As DNA, the CDR3 is TGTGCCACGACGAAGCATGGTGGCTACACCTTC. Protein: CATTKHGGYTF.

At least ten counts were recorded for this clonotype. The rearrangement joins TRBV25-1 to TRBJ1-4; weak D call: TRBD1 (6 bases). Trimming shortened V by 5 bases and J by 5 bases, and 21 bases separated the two germline ends. The CDR3 spans 17 residues. Per germline, CDR1 MGHDK and CDR2 SYGVNS. DNA for the CDR3: TGTGCCAGCAGTTCCTCCCTCGGACAGAACCTGAATGAAAAACTGTTTTTT. Translating it yields CASSSSLGQNLNEKLFF.

This clonotype was counted a few times. This chain links TRBV29-1 with TRBJ2-7; no clear D gene. Germline loops: CDR1 SQVTM, CDR2 ANQGSEA. The V gene lost 6 bases and the J gene lost 0 bases, with 6 bases spanning the gap. This CDR3 region has 11 residues. CDR3 amino acids: CSVQSSYEQYF. The CDR3 DNA reads as TGCAGCGTGCAAAGCTCCTACGAGCAGTACTTC.

This clonotype was counted many times. The chain combines TRBV7-3 with TRBJ2-2, with 7 bases matching TRBD1. V shed 5 bases and J 13 bases; nucleotides not matched to a gene: 7. CDR3 length: 12 residues. CDR1 is SGHTA and CDR2 is FQGTGA in the germline V gene. The CDR3 loop reads CASSARQGPLFF. The CDR3 nucleotides read TGTGCCAGCAGCGCCCGACAGGGCCCGCTGTTTTTT.

A few counts support this clonotype. The chain is built from TRBV28 and TRBJ1-4; tentatively, D is TRBD1 (6 bases). Deletions cut 5 bases from V and 3 bases from J, with 19 bases between. Germline V gives CDR1 MDHEN, CDR2 SYDVKM. The CDR3 is 17 amino acids. CDR3 in amino acids: CASSPRPPRGPNEKLFF. The DNA of the CDR3 is TGTGCCAGCAGTCCGAGACCCCCCAGGGGCCCTAATGAAAAACTGTTTTTT.

This clonotype was detected a few times. The chain employs TRBV18 and TRBJ1-2; D gene unclear. V was shortened by 4 bases and J by 7 bases, with 10 bases between the two germline ends. In germline, CDR1 is KGHSH, CDR2 LQKENI. CDR3 size: 12 residues. The CDR3 spells CASSQERFGYTF. Written as DNA, the CDR3 is TGTGCCAGCTCACAGGAAAGGTTTGGCTACACCTTC.

This clonotype was seen at least ten times. The genes are TRBV20-1 and TRBJ1-1, with a weak D call TRBD1 (5 bases). This CDR3 spans 15 amino acids. Between the trimmed V and J ends, which lost 5 bases and 5 bases, there was a span of 21 bases. Germline assignment: CDR1 DFQATT and CDR2 SNEGSKA (reference sequence). CDR3 residues: CSAGNPTVLGTEAFF. The CDR3 DNA reads TGCAGTGCTGGCAACCCGACAGTCTTAGGAACTGAAGCTTTCTTT.

This clonotype was seen repeatedly, ten times or more. V gene TRBV7-8 combines with J gene TRBJ2-7; D is perhaps TRBD2 (5 bases). V lost 1 base and J 2 bases, leaving 18 bases between the germline ends. Germline CDR1 is SGHVS and CDR2 is FQNEAQ. The CDR3 runs 17 residues. CDR3 nucleotides: TGTGCCAGCAGCTTAGTTTCGGAGAGGGCAATCCCCTACGAGCAGTACTTC. Translating it yields CASSLVSERAIPYEQYF.

This clonotype was counted ten times or more. The chain employs TRBV12-3 or TRBV12-4 and TRBJ2-3; TRBD2 aligns across 7 bases. The CDR3 has 14 residues. The junction had 6 bases not matched to a gene; V was cut back by 5 bases and J by 4 bases. As DNA, the CDR3 is TGTGCCAGCAGTCAACAGACTAGCCCAGATACGCAGTATTTT. It encodes CASSQQTSPDTQYF.

This clonotype was counted only a few times. The chain is built from TRBV2 and TRBJ2-2, with D perhaps TRBD2 (5 bases). V lost 4 bases, J lost 4 bases, and 16 bases lay in between. CDR3 size: 16 residues. Germline V gene lookup returns CDR1 SNHLY and CDR2 FYNNEI. The CDR3 spells CASSGASQTATGELFF. As DNA, the CDR3 is TGTGCCAGCAGTGGGGCTAGCCAAACGGCCACCGGGGAGCTGTTTTTT.

In this sample, this clonotype turned up a few times. V gene TRBV7-2 combines with J gene TRBJ1-1; D may be TRBD1 (6 bases). Trimming pared 2 bases from V and 5 bases from J, leaving 18 bases between. Germline CDR1 and CDR2: SGHTA and FQGNSA. This CDR3 region has 16 residues. The CDR3 nucleotides read TGTGCCAGCAGCTTAATGGGGGGGGGGCAGGCTACTGAAGCTTTCTTT. Residues: CASSLMGGGQATEAFF. The entire variable domain, with the rest obtained from reference TRBV7-2 and TRBJ1-1, is as follows: GAGVSQSPSNKVTEKGKDVELRCDPISGHTALYWYRQSLGQGLEFLIYFQGNSAPDKSGLPSDRFSAERTGGSVSTLTIQRTQQEDSAVYLCASSLMGGGQATEAFFGQGTRLTVV.

The V and J genes are TRBV7-9 and TRBJ1-1; 8 nucleotides agree with TRBD1. The trim removed 2 bases at V and 6 bases at J, leaving 2 bases unmatched. The CDR3 is 13 residues long. Looked up from germline, CDR1 is SEHNR and CDR2 is FQNEAQ (reference sequence). The CDR3 nucleotides read TGTGCCAGCAGCTTACTGACAGGGGCTGAAGCTTTCTTT. Its protein product is CASSLLTGAEAFF. Full variable domain (outside the CDR3, taken from reference TRBV7-9 and TRBJ1-1): DTGVSQNPRHKITKRGQNVTFRCDPISEHNRLYWYRQTLGQGPEFLTYFQNEAQLEKSRLLSDRFSAERPKGSFSTLEIQRTEQGDSAMYLCASSLLTGAEAFFGQGTRLTVV.

This clonotype appeared a few times. V and J are TRBV7-9 and TRBJ1-1, with D maybe TRBD1 (6 bases). In germline, CDR1 is SEHNR, CDR2 FQNEAQ (reference sequence). Trimming left V 5 bases short and J 5 bases short, with 12 bases between. There are 13 residues in the CDR3. CDR3 sequence: CASSGNRETEAFF. CDR3 nucleotides: TGTGCCAGCAGCGGCAACAGGGAGACTGAAGCTTTCTTT.

CDR3 sequence: CSARDTRGQGPYNEQFF. The CDR3, as DNA: TGCAGTGCTAGAGACACACGGGGACAGGGCCCTTACAATGAGCAGTTCTTC. The J gene is TRBJ2-1, the V gene TRBV20-1, with 9 positions matching TRBD1. Trimming cost V 0 bases and J 4 bases; bases outside gene matches: 10. CDR1 DFQATT and CDR2 SNEGSKA come from the germline V gene (reference sequence). The CDR3 extends over 17 amino acids.

This rearrangement joins TRBV5-4 to TRBJ2-1; 13 bases are a match to TRBD2. V was clipped by 5 bases and J by 14 bases; unmatched bases: 13. This CDR3 comprises 15 residues. Germline-derived CDR1 and CDR2 are SGHNT and YYREEE (reference sequence). This CDR3 reads CASRTGLAGPGAEFF. The CDR3 DNA follows: TGTGCCAGCAGGACGGGACTAGCGGGACCCGGAGCGGAGTTCTTC.

This clonotype has just a few counts. The V gene is TRBV20-1, the J gene TRBJ1-1, with a tentative D call TRBD1 (5 bases). From germline, CDR1 is DFQATT and CDR2 SNEGSKA (reference sequence). V lost 4 bases, J lost 8 bases, and 17 bases lay in between. The CDR3 totals 13 residues. CDR3 in DNA: TGCAGTGCTAAATCAAGCCGGGGCCCCGAAGCTTTCTTT. This translates into CSAKSSRGPEAFF.

This clonotype was seen many times. The chain recombines TRBV19 with TRBJ1-1, with D maybe TRBD1 (6 bases). V was cut by 7 bases and J by 5 bases, with 14 bases left in between. The germline gives CDR1 LNHDA, CDR2 SQIVND (reference sequence). This CDR3 has 13 residues. The CDR3 DNA sequence: TGTGCCAGTATAGGGGGGGGGAAGACTGAAGCTTTCTTT. Translated: CASIGGGKTEAFF.

The chain has TRBV11-3 and TRBJ2-2; D might be TRBD1 or TRBD2, each matching 5 bases. Germline V gives CDR1 SGHNT, CDR2 YENEEA. The CDR3 loop spans 12 amino acids. Trimming cost V 8 bases and J 5 bases, with 9 bases left between them. The CDR3 nucleotides read TGTGCCAGCGGGACGAGGACCGGGGAGCTGTTTTTT. It specifies CASGTRTGELFF.

This clonotype showed up many times. This rearrangement joins TRBV28 to TRBJ1-4; TRBD1 matches at 7 bases. The trim removed 6 bases at V and 4 bases at J, leaving 5 bases unmatched. Germline V gives CDR1 MDHEN, CDR2 SYDVKM. This CDR3 has 14 amino acids. CDR3 sequence (DNA): TGTGCCAGCAGAACGGGGACAGATAATGAAAAACTGTTTTTT. It yields the protein CASRTGTDNEKLFF.

This clonotype was picked up a small number of times. V gene TRBV29-1 combines with J gene TRBJ1-2; 8 bases fit TRBD1. The CDR3 has 14 amino acids. Germline V gives CDR1 SQVTM, CDR2 ANQGSEA. V dropped 6 bases and J dropped 1; count of bases not matched to a gene: 7. In DNA form, the CDR3 reads TGCAGCGTCTCGACAGGGGAGCTTAACTATGGCTACACCTTC. Its translation is CSVSTGELNYGYTF. The full variable domain, in which reference TRBV29-1 and TRBJ1-2 provide the parts outside the CDR3, is SAVISQKPSRDICQRGTSLTIQCQVDSQVTMMFWYRQQPGQSLTLIATANQGSEATYESGFVIDKFPISRPNLTFSTLTVSNMSPEDSSIYLCSVSTGELNYGYTFGSGTRLTVV.

The CDR3 region has the DNA TGTGCCTGGAGTGTTATAGGAGCAGATACGCAGTATTTT. It encodes CAWSVIGADTQYF. The chain joins TRBV30 to TRBJ2-3, with D uncertain. CDR1 and CDR2 (germline): GTSNPN, SVGIG (reference sequence). V was clipped by 0 bases and J by 4 bases, with 8 bases between them. The CDR3 is made up of 13 amino acids.

This clonotype was found many times. The V call is TRBV5-5, the J call TRBJ2-7; D gene ambiguous. CDR3 length: 12 amino acids. Germline loops: CDR1 SGHKS, CDR2 YYEKEE (reference sequence). The V gene lost 0 bases and the J gene lost 7 bases, with 8 bases spanning the gap. The CDR3 is CASSLVHMEQYF. In DNA, the CDR3 is TGTGCCAGCAGCTTGGTACATATGGAGCAGTACTTC. Together with reference TRBV5-5 and TRBJ2-7, the CDR3 gives the full variable domain: DAGVTQSPTHLIKTRGQQVTLRCSPISGHKSVSWYQQVLGQGPQFIFQYYEKEERGRGNFPDRFSARQFPNYSSELNVNALLLGDSALYLCASSLVHMEQYFGPGTRLTVT.

This chain links TRBV4-1 with TRBJ1-6, with D maybe TRBD1 (5 bases). This CDR3 contains 15 residues. CDR1 is MGHRA and CDR2 is YSYEKL in the germline V gene. Trimming shortened V by 1 base and J by 4 bases, and 8 bases separated the two germline ends. CDR3 coding DNA: TGCGCCAGCAGCCAAGTGGGGGGGTATAATTCACCCCTCCACTTT. Its translation is CASSQVGGYNSPLHF.